The source of this TCR beta chain is a study of breast tumors, draining lymph nodes, adjacent tissues. CDR1 and CDR2 (germline): KGHDR, SFDVKD. The CDR3 is 14 amino acids. The lymph nodes were axillary draining lymph nodes from breast cancer patients. TCRdb itself ran the multiplex PCR reads through MiXCR, one entry per CDR3 protein. The repertoire holds approximately 230,000 distinct CDR3 sequences, with under 40% as singletons. The V call is TRBV24-1, the J call TRBJ2-5; TRBD1 is a possible D gene (6 bases). The source of this sequence is a female donor with breast cancer. Some clones in this sample may be carry-over from other donors' samples. The material sequenced was axillary lymph node tissue. In DNA, the CDR3 is TGTGCTCAAAATACGGACAGACACCAAGAGACCCAGTACTTC. It translates to CAQNTDRHQETQYF.